This T cell receptor beta chain came from a study of shared clonotypes between healthy human individuals (dated by TCRdb to 2020 to 2021). About the investigation overall: The cohort comprised two women and three men aged 18 to 49 years. Blood TCR repertoires of about five healthy adults were deeply sequenced to estimate repertoire size and the extent of clonotype sharing between individuals. Libraries were prepared and TCR repertoires were sequenced by different laboratories using diverse techniques, in order to increase sequencing depth and limit assay-specific biases. For each donor, CD4 naive and CD4 memory were each run on three plates, CD8 naive on two plates, and CD8 memory on one plate. Each donor's leukapheresis produced roughly between about 0.85 and 10 billion PBMCs. Study-wide conclusions, independent of this receptor: Rarefaction of sorted-subset datasets indicated incomplete sequencing despite the large sequencing depth. Clonotypes shared by all four sorted-subset donors showed higher generation probabilities than non-shared clonotypes. Naive subsets generally had larger estimated clonotype richness than memory subsets. Based on pairwise subsampling, the degree of clonotype sharing among donors was expected to be affected by sequencing depth. Because the study included only a small number of donors, the genetic and exposure-history diversity represented was limited. Only blood was sampled, and tissue TCR repertoires likely differ from those in blood. When a handful of donors were compared, the shared fraction of clonotypes was 5% to 6.5% for naive CD4, 3.5% to 4% for naive CD8, 2.3% for memory CD4, and 0.35% to 0.5% for memory CD8.

Using the deep immunoSEQ assay, TCR CDR3 regions were amplified from genomic DNA by multiplex PCR. For each cell subset, the extracted genomic DNA was distributed evenly across all wells of several immunoSEQ 96-well plates, and each plate served as one replicate. For sorted subsets, each replicate PCR was loaded with approximately 200 ng genomic DNA, equivalent to 30,000 or so T cell genomes. Purified libraries were measured with a Qubit 3.0 fluorometer, size-checked on a Bioanalyzer 2100, and measured again with the KAPA Library Quantification kit. Every immunoSEQ 96-well plate was sequenced on a dedicated single-read 150-cycle Illumina NextSeq 550 flow cell. Per the source publication's procedure: Because only junctional sequences without quality scores were contained in the immunoSEQ output, filtering matching that applied to full-length reads could not be performed. To assign V/J genes and CDR3, sequences were annotated using PyIR, a Python wrapper for IgBLAST v1.9, with IMGT germline references. Any read was removed if the V/J assignment was weak (E-value above 1e-6), the CDR3 was missing, or the read contained stop codons, out-of-frame junctions, or ambiguous translated residues. A V3J clonotype was defined by an identical inferred V gene, J gene, and CDR3 amino acid sequence. To compute the percentage overlap between repertoires, the number of shared unique clonotypes was divided by the size of the smaller repertoire. Repertoire richness was assessed with RTK rarefaction, the Chao1 estimator, and Recon v2.1 estimates of unobserved clonotypes. For all TCRbeta clonotypes obtained by the gDNA method from four donors, generation probabilities were computed with OLGA. TCRdb retrieved this table from immuneACCESS and kept in-frame rearrangements only. Not all clones are present; in checked studies, unresolved V genes account for under half, and no reason is known for the remainder. The DNA gave D and trimming, while V, J and clone size come from that table. This sample lists about 1 million clones; around 76% were detected once. The ten largest make up about 1.5% of the sample.

Details on this clone: The antigen this receptor binds is unknown. No much larger clone exists at a distance of one base, and base qualities are not known.

Healthy HIV-negative adults with no recently reported acute infections or vaccinations were included as donors. Only Caucasian adults living in Nashville, Tennessee, USA were represented among the donors. CD4+ T cells were enriched through magnetic negative selection, after which naive cells were positively selected on CD45RA and the remaining negative fraction served as the memory subset. Blood was obtained by leukapheresis, after which PBMCs were separated by Ficoll-Histopaque density gradient centrifugation and cryopreserved in liquid nitrogen vapor phase. Analytical flow cytometry was used to check the purity and quantity of every magnetically sorted T cell population. From each sorted fraction, genomic DNA was isolated and quantified by UV absorbance on a Nanodrop 2000c. Per the germline V gene, SGDLS is the CDR1 and YYNGEE is the CDR2. The CDR3 measures 14 amino acids from cysteine to phenylalanine. Just CDR3 DNA is preserved here, 42 bases in frame from base 1. V is reduced by 0 bases and J by 0 bases, leaving a spacing of 5 bases between them.

The chain links TRBV9 with TRBJ2-3, with no reliable assignment of the D segment. What was sequenced was memory CD4+ T cells sorted from blood. The sample's cell subset or site, from its label and the paper: CD45RA-negative fraction. The clonotype originates from a man between 18 and 35 years old in good health. This receptor has the CDR3 CASSVAHSTDTQYF. The DNA is as follows: TGTGCCAGCAGCGTAGCTCACAGCACAGATACGCAGTATTTT.